A single sample gave rise to the 31 T cell receptor beta chains below, sequenced in a study of blood T cell repertoires in COVID-19. This table comes from immunoSEQ multiplex PCR, and its TCRdb copy is limited to in-frame clones, with some not included. The sample records approximately 150,000 clones, about nine tenths being singletons. The sequencing sample was made of peripheral blood. The receptors were sampled from a woman aged 45-65 years with acute or convalescent COVID-19.

This clone was detected once. The chain uses TRBV5-1 and TRBJ1-3; D remains unclear. Germline V gene lookup returns CDR1 SGHRS and CDR2 YFSETQ. The CDR3 consists of 17 residues. Between the trimmed V and J ends, which lost 6 bases and 0 bases, there was a span of 19 bases. CDR3 nucleotides: TGCGCCAGCACCCTGGGGTCTCGGGGAGTCTCTGGAAACACCATATATTTT. Its translation: CASTLGSRGVSGNTIYF.

The chain links TRBV11-3 to TRBJ2-7, with 10 bases aligning to TRBD2. The CDR3 contains 16 residues. Germline CDR1 SGHNT, CDR2 YENEEA. Trimming took 6 bases from V and 6 from J; bases not matched to a gene: 14. DNA of the CDR3: TGTGCCAGCAGTTCCCACAGGACTAGCGGTTACGGCGAGCAGTACTTC. It yields the protein CASSSHRTSGYGEQYF.

This chain links TRBV11-3 with TRBJ2-2; D call uncertain. The CDR3 has 13 amino acids. V was trimmed by 3 bases and J by 5 bases, leaving 7 bases between them. Germline loops: CDR1 SGHNT, CDR2 YENEEA. The CDR3 region is CASSFLLTGELFF. The CDR3 coding sequence is TGTGCCAGCAGCTTCCTCTTAACCGGGGAGCTGTTTTTT.

The chain has TRBV2 and TRBJ2-3; D perhaps matches TRBD2 (5 bases). V was cut by 4 bases and J by 3 bases, with 11 bases left in between. The CDR3 runs 14 residues. Germline-derived CDR1 and CDR2 are SNHLY and FYNNEI. The CDR3 DNA reads TGTGCCAGCAGTGTTGGTAGCGAAACAGATACGCAGTATTTT. Translating gives CASSVGSETDTQYF.

The chain combines TRBV7-9 with TRBJ1-5; the match to TRBD1 covers 9 bases. Germline-derived CDR1 and CDR2 are SEHNR and FQNEAQ (reference sequence). V lost 5 bases and J lost 7; bases outside the gene matches: 3. The CDR3 is 13 residues long. Here the CDR3 reads CASSRTGDQPQHF. The CDR3, as DNA: TGTGCCAGCAGCCGGACAGGGGACCAGCCCCAGCATTTT.

J is TRBJ2-3 and V is TRBV7-6, with a tentative D call TRBD2 (6 bases). Trimming shortened V by 3 bases and J by 1 base, and 14 bases separated the two germline ends. Germline assignment: CDR1 SGHVS and CDR2 FNYEAQ. This CDR3 contains 16 residues. The chain's CDR3 is CASSFPLEGRTDTQYF. The CDR3 DNA sequence: TGTGCCAGCAGCTTCCCCTTGGAGGGCCGCACAGATACGCAGTATTTT.

V usage is TRBV7-3 and J usage is TRBJ2-7; a possible D gene is TRBD2 (6 bases). Trimming left V 1 base short and J 0 bases short, with 10 bases between. Germline V lookup: CDR1 SGHTA, CDR2 FQGTGA. CDR3 length: 15 residues. In nucleotides, the CDR3 is TGTGCCAGCAGCTTAATCGGAGGGAGCTCCTACGAGCAGTACTTC. Translating gives CASSLIGGSSYEQYF.

The CDR3 DNA follows: TGCGCCAGCAGTCCAAGGGGGAGATTGGGGTGGTTTGACACTGAAGCTTTCTTT. Translating it yields CASSPRGRLGWFDTEAFF. The chain employs TRBV23-1 and TRBJ1-1; possible D gene TRBD1, 6 bases. TRBV23-1 is flagged as an ORF with uncertain function. The CDR3 is 18 amino acids. The V and J ends lost 4 bases and 3 bases respectively, with 24 bases between them.

V is TRBV27 and J is TRBJ2-2, with 10 bases that match TRBD1. Germline V gene lookup returns CDR1 MNHEY and CDR2 SMNVEV (reference sequence). Unmatched junction bases numbered 7, after V lost 6 bases and J lost 6 bases. The CDR3 totals 15 residues. The CDR3 nucleotides are TGTGCCAGCAGACTAAGACAGGGGGCGTCCGGGGAGCTGTTTTTT. It yields the protein CASRLRQGASGELFF.

The CDR3 DNA reads TGTGCCAGCAGCTTAGATCTCGGCGGGGGGACGCTATACAATGAGCAGTTCTTC. Its translation is CASSLDLGGGTLYNEQFF. The J gene is TRBJ2-1, the V gene TRBV7-6; TRBD2 matches 8 bases. With 1 base clipped from V and 4 bases from J, the junction kept 12 bases outside the gene matches. The CDR3 totals 18 residues. The germline V gene has CDR1 SGHVS and CDR2 FNYEAQ. The complete variable domain, with remaining parts taken from reference TRBV7-6 and TRBJ2-1, reads GAGVSQSPRYKVTKRGQDVALRCDPISGHVSLYWYRQALGQGPEFLTYFNYEAQQDKSGLPNDRFSAERPEGSISTLTIQRTEQRDSAMYRCASSLDLGGGTLYNEQFFGPGTRLTVL.

This chain joins TRBV29-1 and TRBJ2-5; D is perhaps TRBD2 (6 bases). Germline V gene data show CDR1 as SQVTM and CDR2 as ANQGSEA. V lost 0 bases to trimming and J lost 5 bases, with 10 bases between them. CDR3 length: 13 amino acids. DNA for the CDR3: TGCAGCGTTGAAGATCAGGCGGGGGAGACCCAGTACTTC. Amino acid sequence: CSVEDQAGETQYF.

The chain is built from TRBV4-1 and TRBJ2-3, with D possibly being TRBD2 (5 bases). V lost 4 bases and J lost 3, with 17 bases in between. The germline CDR1 and CDR2 sequences are MGHRA and YSYEKL. The CDR3 has 16 amino acids. CDR3 coding DNA: TGCGCCAGCAGCCTGCGATCTAGCACCCAGACAGATACGCAGTATTTT. It is translated as CASSLRSSTQTDTQYF.

The V call is TRBV5-1, the J call TRBJ1-1; 8 nucleotides match TRBD1. CDR1 is SGHRS, CDR2 YFSETQ, per germline. V shed 3 bases, J shed 7 bases, and the junction held 8 bases outside the gene matches. There are 14 residues in the CDR3. The DNA for the CDR3 is TGCGCCAGCAGCTCTTTCGGACAGGGAGGTGAAGCTTTCTTT. Amino acid sequence: CASSSFGQGGEAFF.

This clone has just a few counts. The V call is TRBV10-3, the J call TRBJ1-1, with D possibly matching TRBD1 (6 bases). CDR1 ENHRY and CDR2 SYGVKD come from the germline V gene. Deletions cut 4 bases from V and 5 bases from J, with 8 bases between. This CDR3 has 12 amino acids. The CDR3 nucleotides read TGTGCCATCAGTGTACAGGGAACTGAAGCTTTCTTT. Residues: CAISVQGTEAFF.

V gene TRBV30 combines with J gene TRBJ1-1; D is uncertain. V lost 1 base and J 2 bases, leaving 11 bases between the germline ends. In germline, CDR1 is GTSNPN, CDR2 SVGIG (reference sequence). This CDR3 is built from 14 residues. CDR3: CAWSGGIHNTEAFF. CDR3 sequence (DNA): TGTGCCTGGAGTGGAGGGATTCATAACACTGAAGCTTTCTTT.

The chain couples TRBV9 to TRBJ1-5; D is uncertain. This CDR3 contains 14 residues. The V end lost 3 bases, the J end lost 0 bases, and 7 bases lay between the germline ends. Looked up from germline, CDR1 is SGDLS and CDR2 is YYNGEE. CDR3 region: CASSALGSNQPQHF. The CDR3 region has the DNA TGTGCCAGCAGCGCCCTCGGTAGCAATCAGCCCCAGCATTTT.

This clone was seen once. The rearrangement uses TRBV30 and TRBJ1-1; tentatively, D is TRBD1 (6 bases). This CDR3 spans 11 amino acids. From germline, CDR1 is GTSNPN and CDR2 SVGIG (reference sequence). Trimming shortened V by 7 bases and J by 11 bases, and 17 bases separated the two germline ends. CDR3 nucleotides: TGTGCCTCCCACAGGGCAGGGGAGGCTTTCTTT. It encodes CASHRAGEAFF.

This chain links TRBV3-1 (or the pseudogene TRBV3-2) with TRBJ1-5; D might be TRBD1 (6 bases). Per the germline V gene, CDR1 is LGHDT and CDR2 is YNNKEL (reference sequence). Trimming took off 3 bases at V and 1 base at J, with 19 bases between the two ends. This CDR3 region has 18 residues. CDR3 amino acids: CASSQKWGGAGSNQPQHF. The CDR3, as DNA: TGTGCCAGCAGCCAGAAGTGGGGGGGCGCGGGGAGCAATCAGCCCCAGCATTTT.

The chain carries TRBV5-1 and TRBJ2-5, with 14 bases that match TRBD2. Per germline, CDR1 SGHRS and CDR2 YFSETQ. The CDR3 length is 15 residues. With V trimmed by 5 bases and J by 6 bases, 6 bases remained unmatched. The CDR3 here is CASRGLAGDLQTQYF. The DNA of the CDR3 is TGCGCCAGCAGGGGACTAGCGGGAGACCTACAGACCCAGTACTTC.

The V and J genes are TRBV7-9 and TRBJ2-7, with 10 bases identical to TRBD1. There are 17 residues in the CDR3. Germline V CDR1 and CDR2: SEHNR, FQNEAQ (reference sequence). Germline trimming cut 1 base from V and 3 bases from J; bases unmatched to any gene: 9. The CDR3 is CASSLGQGARALYEQYF. The CDR3 DNA reads as TGTGCCAGCAGCTTAGGACAGGGGGCGAGGGCCCTCTACGAGCAGTACTTC.

This clone has a single count. The gene calls are TRBV18 and TRBJ2-1; TRBD2 agrees at 10 bases. The CDR3 length is 18 residues. V dropped 2 bases and J dropped 6; count of bases not matched to a gene: 13. In germline, CDR1 is KGHSH, CDR2 LQKENI. DNA for the CDR3: TGTGCCAGCTCACCAAGGAGGCTAGCGGGAGAATCGATCAATGAGCAGTTCTTC. It specifies CASSPRRLAGESINEQFF.

The chain couples TRBV18 to TRBJ1-4, with D perhaps matching TRBD1 (5 bases). Trimming left V 2 bases short and J 7 bases short, with 8 bases between. The germline CDR1 and CDR2 sequences are KGHSH and LQKENI. CDR3 length equals 13 residues. The CDR3 DNA reads TGTGCCAGCTCACCAGGGGCCGGTGAAAAACTGTTTTTT. Residues: CASSPGAGEKLFF.

J is TRBJ2-5 and V is TRBV5-1, with a tentative D call TRBD1 (6 bases). Germline V gene data show CDR1 as SGHRS and CDR2 as YFSETQ. This CDR3 comprises 17 residues. V lost 4 bases to trimming and J lost 0 bases, with 19 bases between them. CDR3 in amino acids: CASSRGSWGQYQETQYF. The CDR3 nucleotides are TGCGCCAGCAGCAGGGGGTCCTGGGGCCAGTACCAAGAGACCCAGTACTTC.

This clone was detected only a few times. V and J are TRBV5-4 and TRBJ2-7; 8 nucleotides line up with TRBD2. The V gene's germline CDR1 is SGHNT and CDR2 YYREEE (reference sequence). The CDR3 has 16 amino acids. The V gene end was trimmed by 2 bases and the J gene end by 2 bases; junction bases not matched to a gene: 9. The CDR3 here is CASSLPRGAGAYEQYF. The CDR3 coding sequence is TGTGCCAGCAGCTTACCCCGGGGAGCGGGGGCCTACGAGCAGTACTTC.

The V gene is TRBV14, the J gene TRBJ1-2; D not certain. The CDR3 runs 15 residues. Trimming removed 4 bases from V and 1 base from J, with 13 bases in between. Germline CDR1 is SGHDN and CDR2 is FVKESK. This CDR3 is CASSLPGVLNYGYTF. In DNA form, the CDR3 reads TGTGCCAGCAGCCTCCCCGGGGTGCTTAACTATGGCTACACCTTC. The entire variable domain, with the rest obtained from reference TRBV14 and TRBJ1-2, is as follows: EAGVTQFPSHSVIEKGQTVTLRCDPISGHDNLYWYRRVMGKEIKFLLHFVKESKQDESGMPNNRFLAERTGGTYSTLKVQPAELEDSGVYFCASSLPGVLNYGYTFGSGTRLTVV.

Only one count was recorded for this clone. The V gene is TRBV4-1, the J gene TRBJ2-7; D not certain. Trimming cost V 0 bases and J 4 bases, with 16 bases left between them. The CDR3 totals 16 residues. Germline V gives CDR1 MGHRA, CDR2 YSYEKL. In nucleotides, the CDR3 is TGCGCCAGCAGCCAAGATACGGTTTTCCGGTCATACGAGCAGTACTTC. This encodes CASSQDTVFRSYEQYF.

This clone showed up just once. The chain has TRBV20-1 and TRBJ1-5, with D unclear. Germline CDR1 and CDR2: DFQATT and SNEGSKA (reference sequence). V lost 3 bases and J 7 bases, leaving 10 bases between the germline ends. This CDR3 has 12 amino acids. CDR3 loop: CSASQAGQPQHF. In DNA, the CDR3 is TGCAGTGCTAGTCAGGCGGGACAGCCCCAGCATTTT.

The V call is TRBV29-1, the J call TRBJ2-5; tentative D call: TRBD1 (6 bases). Germline V gene lookup returns CDR1 SQVTM and CDR2 ANQGSEA. This CDR3 contains 14 residues. Trimming took 5 bases from V and 4 from J, leaving 17 bases between them. The CDR3 region has the DNA TGCAGCGTTTTCCCCTTACAGGGACGAGAGACCCAGTACTTC. Translating gives CSVFPLQGRETQYF.

The chain couples TRBV6-6 to TRBJ1-2; D gene unclear. The CDR3 has 15 amino acids. CDR1 and CDR2 (germline): MNHNY, SVGAGI (reference sequence). Trimming took off 10 bases at V and 0 bases at J, with 18 bases between the two ends. The chain's CDR3 is CATTPGGQTNYGYTF. CDR3 DNA sequence: TGTGCCACCACCCCGGGCGGGCAAACTAACTATGGCTACACCTTC.

The chain employs TRBV6-1 and TRBJ1-3; tentative D call: TRBD1 (5 bases). Germline CDR1 MNHNS, CDR2 SASEGT. Deletions cut 1 base from V and 2 bases from J, with 15 bases between. The CDR3 sequence is 17 residues long. CDR3 DNA: TGTGCCAGCAGTGAAGGTGTTGGCAGGGCACCTGGAAACACCATATATTTT. Its protein product is CASSEGVGRAPGNTIYF.

This clone was picked up one time. The chain is built from TRBV9 and TRBJ1-2, with 11 bases matching TRBD1. Germline-derived CDR1 and CDR2 are SGDLS and YYNGEE. V lost 0 bases to trimming and J lost 8 bases; unmatched junction nucleotides: 12. The length of the CDR3 is 17 residues. CDR3 sequence reads: CASSVAARGQGAEGYTF. DNA of the CDR3: TGTGCCAGCAGCGTAGCCGCGCGTGGACAGGGGGCAGAGGGCTACACCTTC.